These 30 T cell receptor beta chains share one sample of origin, sequenced in a study of a mutant IDH1 vaccine in newly diagnosed glioma (dated by TCRdb to 2020 to 2023). The time point label corresponds to: baseline, week 1 (first vaccination visit). The treatment or condition label, read with the paper, signifies: pre-vaccination baseline after standard-of-care therapy. The library relied on the immunoSEQ multiplex PCR assay. This immuneACCESS table, as held by TCRdb, lists in-frame sequences with V and J called but not all clones. Of the missing ones, under half trace to an unresolved V gene in checked studies; the others have no known cause. The sample includes 50,000 to 65,000 clones, with 70% to 90% observed a single time. The ten largest clones represent 15% to 25% of the sample. Sequenced material: PBMCs, taken from a glioma patient treated with radiotherapy, temozolomide or both. The receptors derive from a man aged 18-30 years with glioma.

The J gene is TRBJ1-3, the V gene TRBV4-3; tentatively, D is TRBD1 (5 bases). Germline-derived CDR1 and CDR2 are LGHNA and YSLEER. The CDR3 is 15 residues long. V was trimmed by 0 bases and J by 4 bases, leaving 10 bases between them. The CDR3 sequence: CASSQDRGLGNTIYF. The CDR3 DNA reads as TGCGCCAGCAGCCAAGATAGGGGACTCGGAAACACCATATATTTT.

The chain uses TRBV27 and TRBJ1-2, with 12 bases fitting TRBD1. Per germline, CDR1 MNHEY and CDR2 SMNVEV (reference sequence). The CDR3 consists of 15 residues. Trimming took 5 bases from V and 6 from J; bases not matched to a gene: 7. As DNA, the CDR3 is TGTGCCAGCAGTCCGTTTGGGGACAGGGGGCATGGCTACACCTTC. It specifies CASSPFGDRGHGYTF.

The chain has TRBV6-5 and TRBJ2-1; 7 bases align to TRBD1. This CDR3 region has 16 residues. The V and J ends lost 0 bases and 8 bases, in that order; junction bases with no gene match: 10. Germline lookup yields CDR1 MNHEY and CDR2 SVGAGI. The CDR3 DNA follows: TGTGCCAGCAGTTACTCGAAGGGGGCTTGGATCGATGAGCAGTTCTTC. Its translation: CASSYSKGAWIDEQFF.

This clone was seen a few times. This chain uses TRBV7-9 with TRBJ1-1; no clear D. The CDR3 spans 13 residues. The germline CDR1 and CDR2 sequences are SEHNR and FQNEAQ (reference sequence). Trimming pared 0 bases from V and 6 bases from J, leaving 8 bases between. The CDR3 DNA is TGTGCCAGCAGCTTAGCGGGAACTCCTGAAGCTTTCTTT. This gives the protein CASSLAGTPEAFF.

The chain recombines TRBV4-2 with TRBJ2-2; 7 bases line up with TRBD1. The germline gives CDR1 LGHNA, CDR2 YNFKEQ. V shed 4 bases and J 6 bases; nucleotides not matched to a gene: 8. The CDR3 is 15 amino acids. CDR3 protein: CASSPGTALAGELFF. The CDR3 coding sequence is TGTGCCAGCAGCCCGGGGACAGCTCTAGCCGGGGAGCTGTTTTTT.

This chain links TRBV7-9 with TRBJ2-2, with D possibly TRBD1 on 6 matching bases. This CDR3 has 16 amino acids. The germline V gene encodes CDR1 SEHNR and CDR2 FQNEAQ (reference sequence). Trimming pared 9 bases from V and 5 bases from J, leaving 22 bases between. The CDR3: CASRHQGGSRTGELFF. DNA for the CDR3: TGTGCCAGTAGGCACCAAGGGGGATCGCGGACCGGGGAGCTGTTTTTT.

The V gene is TRBV30, the J gene TRBJ1-3; D unresolved. CDR3 length: 12 residues. CDR1 and CDR2 from the germline V gene are GTSNPN and SVGIG (reference sequence). V lost 6 bases, J lost 7 bases, and 13 bases lay in between. CDR3 in DNA: TGTGCCTGCGTGGTTCCTAGTAACACCATATATTTT. It is translated as CACVVPSNTIYF.

This rearrangement joins TRBV19 to TRBJ1-3; no clear D. This CDR3 is 17 amino acids long. The V gene's germline CDR1 is LNHDA and CDR2 SQIVND (reference sequence). Between the trimmed V and J ends, which lost 7 bases and 0 bases, there was a span of 19 bases. CDR3 bases: TGTGCCAGTAATAAACCCGGACTCCTTCGCTCTGGAAACACCATATATTTT. Translating gives CASNKPGLLRSGNTIYF.

The rearrangement links TRBV2 to TRBJ1-6; D not resolved. V lost 4 bases and J 10 bases, leaving 14 bases between the germline ends. The CDR3 has 14 amino acids. Germline V gene data show CDR1 as SNHLY and CDR2 as FYNNEI. The CDR3 loop is CASSAAPGLSPLHF. CDR3 DNA sequence: TGTGCCAGCAGTGCGGCCCCGGGCCTCTCACCCCTCCACTTT.

This sequence joins TRBV23-1 and TRBJ1-2; 9 nucleotides agree with TRBD1. TRBV23-1 has ORF status, its function being uncertain. V gave up 4 bases and J gave up 1 base; unmatched junction bases: 16. This CDR3 is built from 19 residues. The CDR3 DNA sequence: TGCGCCAGCAGTCCCCAATCACAGGGGGCGCGAAAGATTAACTATGGCTACACCTTC. It yields the protein CASSPQSQGARKINYGYTF.

The chain recombines TRBV6-5 with TRBJ2-7; D is undetermined. CDR1 is MNHEY, CDR2 SVGAGI, per germline. The CDR3 totals 14 residues. V lost 2 bases to trimming and J lost 8 bases, with 16 bases between them. The chain's CDR3 is CASSYGVHSGKQYF. CDR3 DNA sequence: TGTGCCAGCAGTTACGGTGTCCACTCCGGCAAGCAGTACTTC.

The rearrangement joins TRBV27 to TRBJ2-7; D might be TRBD1 (6 bases). Germline loops: CDR1 MNHEY, CDR2 SMNVEV (reference sequence). V lost 6 bases to trimming and J lost 5 bases, with 14 bases between them. The CDR3 consists of 13 residues. The DNA of the CDR3 is TGTGCCAGCAGCCGAACAGGGTGGAACGAGCAGTACTTC. Protein: CASSRTGWNEQYF.

V and J are TRBV10-1 and TRBJ2-6; D is possibly TRBD1 (6 bases). This CDR3 is built from 17 residues. Germline V gives CDR1 WNHNN, CDR2 SYGVQD (reference sequence). The V end was cut by 2 bases, the J end by 2 bases, with 13 bases between. This chain's CDR3 is CASSETGSFAGANVLTF. The CDR3 bases are TGCGCCAGCAGTGAGACAGGGAGTTTTGCTGGGGCCAACGTCCTGACTTTC.

The rearrangement links TRBV4-1 to TRBJ2-7, with D unclear. The CDR3 is 15 residues long. Trimming pared 0 bases from V and 4 bases from J, leaving 13 bases between. Germline values: CDR1 MGHRA, CDR2 YSYEKL. The CDR3 loop is CASSQEARRSYEQYF. CDR3 nucleotide sequence: TGCGCCAGCAGCCAAGAGGCCAGAAGATCGTACGAGCAGTACTTC.

This sequence joins TRBV27 and TRBJ2-1; D may be TRBD2 (6 bases). The V gene's germline CDR1 is MNHEY and CDR2 SMNVEV (reference sequence). V dropped 3 bases and J dropped 5 bases, with 20 bases sitting between them. CDR3 size: 17 residues. The CDR3 loop is CASSLVRLALANNEQFF. CDR3 DNA: TGTGCCAGCAGTTTGGTCCGTCTGGCGCTAGCGAACAATGAGCAGTTCTTC.

This rearrangement joins TRBV6-6 to TRBJ1-1; 9 positions match TRBD1. Per the germline V gene, CDR1 is MNHNY and CDR2 is SVGAGI (reference sequence). The CDR3 is made up of 14 amino acids. V lost 6 bases to trimming and J lost 3 bases; unmatched junction nucleotides: 5. CDR3 coding DNA: TGTGCCAGCAGGCGGACAGGGGTAGACACTGAAGCTTTCTTT. Translated: CASRRTGVDTEAFF.

The chain links TRBV7-2 to TRBJ2-7; 14 bases align to TRBD2. This CDR3 comprises 16 residues. Germline CDR1 and CDR2: SGHTA and FQGNSA. With V trimmed by 0 bases and J by 4 bases, 2 bases remained unmatched. The CDR3 DNA reads as TGTGCCAGCAGCTTAGCGGGACTAGCGGGAGCTTACGAGCAGTACTTC. The encoded protein is CASSLAGLAGAYEQYF. Combining the CDR3 with reference TRBV7-2 and TRBJ2-7 gives the whole variable domain GAGVSQSPSNKVTEKGKDVELRCDPISGHTALYWYRQSLGQGLEFLIYFQGNSAPDKSGLPSDRFSAERTGGSVSTLTIQRTQQEDSAVYLCASSLAGLAGAYEQYFGPGTRLTVT.

The chain couples TRBV6-1 to TRBJ1-5; D may be TRBD1 (5 bases). The CDR3 totals 12 residues. Trimming removed 5 bases from V and 7 bases from J, with 9 bases in between. Germline V gene data show CDR1 as MNHNS and CDR2 as SASEGT. CDR3 protein: CASSSREQPQHF. In DNA form, the CDR3 reads TGTGCCAGCAGTAGCAGGGAACAGCCCCAGCATTTT.

The chain is built from TRBV19 and TRBJ1-5; 8 nucleotides line up with TRBD1. Trimming took 5 bases from V and 6 from J; bases not matched to a gene: 9. Germline V gene lookup returns CDR1 LNHDA and CDR2 SQIVND (reference sequence). There are 15 residues in the CDR3. The CDR3 here is CASSLTGAGRQPQHF. In nucleotides, the CDR3 is TGTGCCAGTAGTTTGACAGGGGCCGGTCGTCAGCCCCAGCATTTT. The variable domain in full, completed from reference TRBV19 and TRBJ1-5, reads DGGITQSPKYLFRKEGQNVTLSCEQNLNHDAMYWYRQDPGQGLRLIYYSQIVNDFQKGDIAEGYSVSREKKESFPLTVTSAQKNPTAFYLCASSLTGAGRQPQHFGDGTRLSIL.

V and J are TRBV10-2 and TRBJ2-1; 8 bases are shared with TRBD2. Germline-derived CDR1 and CDR2 are WSHSY and SAAADI. Trimming removed 7 bases from V and 6 bases from J; junction bases left unmatched: 5. The CDR3 extends over 13 amino acids. The CDR3 coding sequence is TGCGCCAGCATGGGTAGCGGGATCAATGAGCAGTTCTTC. Protein: CASMGSGINEQFF.

The chain links TRBV29-1 to TRBJ1-1; no clear D gene. CDR3 size: 12 residues. Trimming cost V 3 bases and J 5 bases, with 10 bases left between them. Looked up from germline, CDR1 is SQVTM and CDR2 is ANQGSEA. The CDR3 here is CSVEGSGTEAFF. The CDR3 nucleotides read TGCAGCGTTGAGGGCAGTGGGACTGAAGCTTTCTTT.

V is TRBV29-1 and J is TRBJ2-2; D is uncertain. From germline, CDR1 is SQVTM and CDR2 ANQGSEA. The CDR3 sequence is 15 residues long. The V end was cut by 0 bases, the J end by 0 bases, with 8 bases between. CDR3 nucleotide sequence: TGCAGCGTTGAAGAGGGGTCCTCGAACACCGGGGAGCTGTTTTTT. It codes for CSVEEGSSNTGELFF.

This clone was counted a single time. The gene calls are TRBV7-8 and TRBJ1-5; tentative D call: TRBD1 (5 bases). The V end lost 1 base, the J end lost 1 base, and 20 bases lay between the germline ends. The CDR3 covers 19 residues. Germline CDR1 is SGHVS and CDR2 is FQNEAQ. CDR3 coding DNA: TGTGCCAGCAGCTTAGGTCCGCGATACCAACGGGGGAGCAATCAGCCCCAGCATTTT. This gives the protein CASSLGPRYQRGSNQPQHF.

The V call is TRBV5-1, the J call TRBJ2-6; D is unclear. The CDR3 has 16 residues. V was clipped by 2 bases and J by 0 bases, with 9 bases between them. Germline CDR1 is SGHRS and CDR2 is YFSETQ. DNA of the CDR3: TGCGCCAGCAGCTTATCATTAAGCTCTGGGGCCAACGTCCTGACTTTC. This codes for CASSLSLSSGANVLTF.

V is TRBV10-2 and J is TRBJ1-1, with 11 bases that match TRBD1. The germline V gene encodes CDR1 WSHSY and CDR2 SAAADI. V was clipped by 5 bases and J by 4 bases; unmatched bases: 12. The CDR3 sequence is 17 residues long. CDR3: CASSHHPRGTGGTEAFF. CDR3 bases: TGCGCCAGCAGTCACCACCCCAGGGGGACAGGGGGCACTGAAGCTTTCTTT.

The chain links TRBV27 to TRBJ2-1; unclear D gene. The V end was cut by 2 bases, the J end by 8 bases, with 10 bases between. This CDR3 contains 13 residues. In germline, CDR1 is MNHEY, CDR2 SMNVEV (reference sequence). In DNA, the CDR3 is TGTGCCAGCAGTTTACTCGGTCGGCATGAGCAGTTCTTC. Amino acids: CASSLLGRHEQFF.

This chain joins TRBV29-1 and TRBJ1-2, with D possibly matching TRBD1 (5 bases). Trimming pared 7 bases from V and 2 bases from J, leaving 23 bases between. This CDR3 is built from 16 residues. Per the germline V gene, CDR1 is SQVTM and CDR2 is ANQGSEA. The CDR3 DNA follows: TGCAGCGCCTACATAACCTCGCAGGGTGAAAACTATGGCTACACCTTC. Amino acid sequence: CSAYITSQGENYGYTF.

Only a few counts were recorded for this clone. The chain links TRBV27 to TRBJ1-2; D is unresolved. CDR1 is MNHEY, CDR2 SMNVEV, per germline (reference sequence). The V and J ends lost 6 bases and 4 bases respectively, with 12 bases between them. This CDR3 has 13 residues. The CDR3 spells CASREGASYGYTF. In DNA form, the CDR3 reads TGTGCCAGCAGGGAGGGAGCAAGCTATGGCTACACCTTC.

The rearrangement links TRBV7-8 to TRBJ1-1; D unresolved. Trimming removed 3 bases at V and 1 base at J, with 6 bases between. CDR3 length equals 13 residues. Germline lookup yields CDR1 SGHVS and CDR2 FQNEAQ. The CDR3 region has the DNA TGTGCCAGCAGCTTGGCGACGAACACTGAAGCTTTCTTT. It is translated as CASSLATNTEAFF.

The gene calls are TRBV6-5 and TRBJ1-5; D is ambiguous. Germline V CDR1 and CDR2: MNHEY, SVGAGI. The V and J ends lost 0 bases and 4 bases respectively, with 10 bases between them. The length of the CDR3 is 15 residues. The CDR3 bases are TGTGCCAGCAGTTACTCGGGCGGAGCAAATCAGCCCCAGCATTTT. It yields the protein CASSYSGGANQPQHF.